These 29 T cell receptor beta chains originate from one sample sequenced in a study of cytomegalovirus exposure and HLA in healthy donors. Both 60 Vbeta primers and 13 Jbeta primers went into the PCR. Repertoires were generated with immunoSEQ multiplex PCR, while TCRdb's copy carries only in-frame clones and drops some. The data contain about 140,000 clones, 75% to 85% of them seen just once; the ten biggest clones take up 3.1%. Sample: PBMCs. The receptors stem from a female donor in good health and CMV-seronegative.

The CDR3 sequence: CASSPRDDSYNEQFF. The CDR3 region has the DNA TGTGCCAGCAGTCCCCGGGATGACTCCTACAATGAGCAGTTCTTC. The gene calls are TRBV7-9 and TRBJ2-1; tentative D call: TRBD2 (5 bases). The germline gives CDR1 SEHNR, CDR2 FQNEAQ (reference sequence). Trimming left V 6 bases short and J 0 bases short, with 12 bases between. This CDR3 is built from 15 residues.

V is TRBV10-1 and J is TRBJ2-1; 13 bases are a match to TRBD2. Germline V gene lookup returns CDR1 WNHNN and CDR2 SYGVQD (reference sequence). The J segment lost 9 bases and the V segment lost 5 bases, leaving 4 bases of the junction unmatched. The CDR3 length is 14 residues. CDR3 bases: TGCGCCAGCAGTACTAGCGGGAGGGCCGGTGAGCAGTTCTTC. This encodes CASSTSGRAGEQFF.

This clone has only a few counts. The chain combines TRBV4-1 with TRBJ1-5; tentatively, D is TRBD1 (5 bases). The CDR3 length is 14 residues. Germline lookup yields CDR1 MGHRA and CDR2 YSYEKL. The CDR3 DNA reads as TGCGCTGGGGTTACGGGAGGGGTAAATCAGCCCCAGCATTTT. Translated, it gives CAGVTGGVNQPQHF.

This chain links TRBV15 with TRBJ2-1; 12 bases agree with TRBD1. CDR1 and CDR2 from the germline V gene are LNHNV and YYDKDF (reference sequence). V lost 0 bases, J lost 8 bases, and 8 bases stayed unmatched. This CDR3 is built from 17 residues. The CDR3 protein is CATSRDLPGQGAYEQFF. In DNA, the CDR3 is TGTGCCACCAGCAGAGACCTACCGGGACAGGGGGCTTATGAGCAGTTCTTC.

The J gene is TRBJ2-1, the V gene TRBV7-2; the match to TRBD1 covers 11 bases. CDR1 and CDR2 from the germline V gene are SGHTA and FQGNSA. V shed 5 bases and J 2 bases; nucleotides not matched to a gene: 5. The CDR3 is 16 amino acids. The CDR3 sequence is CASSQGQGATYNEQFF. CDR3 in DNA: TGTGCCAGCAGCCAAGGACAGGGGGCAACCTACAATGAGCAGTTCTTC.

The genes are TRBV4-3 and TRBJ2-5, with D tentatively TRBD2 (7 bases). The germline V gene encodes CDR1 LGHNA and CDR2 YSLEER. V was pared by 1 base and J by 1 base, with 13 bases between. The CDR3 is 16 amino acids. CDR3 protein: CASSQGTRGGQETQYF. CDR3 bases: TGCGCCAGCAGCCAAGGGACTAGAGGGGGCCAAGAGACCCAGTACTTC.

This chain uses TRBV5-1 with TRBJ2-3; tentative D call: TRBD2 (6 bases). With 2 bases removed from V and 0 bases from J, the gap between germline ends came to 13 bases. The CDR3 runs to 16 residues. Germline assignment: CDR1 SGHRS and CDR2 YFSETQ. This chain's CDR3 is CASSLGGAKSTDTQYF. CDR3 in DNA: TGCGCCAGCAGCTTAGGAGGGGCGAAGAGCACAGATACGCAGTATTTT.

This chain links TRBV2 with TRBJ1-4; tentative D call: TRBD1 (6 bases). CDR3 length equals 14 residues. Trimming took off 7 bases at V and 6 bases at J, with 15 bases between the two ends. Germline V gene data show CDR1 as SNHLY and CDR2 as FYNNEI. Here the CDR3 reads CASTTGRGDEKLFF. CDR3 nucleotides: TGTGCCAGCACTACAGGGAGGGGTGATGAAAAACTGTTTTTT.

The chain joins TRBV14 to TRBJ1-2, with a weak D call TRBD1 (5 bases). Trimming took 1 base from V and 9 from J, leaving 12 bases between them. CDR1 and CDR2 (germline): SGHDN, FVKESK. This CDR3 region has 13 residues. The CDR3 region is CASSQVLEGSYTF. The DNA of the CDR3 is TGTGCCAGCAGCCAAGTATTGGAGGGGAGCTACACCTTC. The full variable domain, completed using reference TRBV14 and TRBJ1-2, is EAGVTQFPSHSVIEKGQTVTLRCDPISGHDNLYWYRRVMGKEIKFLLHFVKESKQDESGMPNNRFLAERTGGTYSTLKVQPAELEDSGVYFCASSQVLEGSYTFGSGTRLTVV.

The rearrangement uses TRBV28 and TRBJ1-1; TRBD1 aligns across 7 bases. Germline-derived CDR1 and CDR2 are MDHEN and SYDVKM. Trimming cost V 0 bases and J 1 base; bases outside gene matches: 2. CDR3 size: 15 residues. In nucleotides, the CDR3 is TGTGCCAGCAGTTTATGGGGACAGAGGAACACTGAAGCTTTCTTT. Translating gives CASSLWGQRNTEAFF.

The count of this clone is one. This sequence joins TRBV15 and TRBJ2-7, with D tentatively TRBD2 (6 bases). Trimming cost V 5 bases and J 5 bases, with 13 bases left between them. CDR1 is LNHNV and CDR2 is YYDKDF in the germline V gene (reference sequence). This CDR3 has 13 residues. CDR3 region: CATSLSPSDEQYF. The CDR3 nucleotides read TGTGCCACCAGCCTCTCCCCTAGCGACGAGCAGTACTTC.

This clone has a single count. J is TRBJ2-5 and V is TRBV6-5, with D perhaps matching TRBD2 (5 bases). The V end lost 6 bases, the J end lost 2 bases, and 13 bases lay between the germline ends. The germline gives CDR1 MNHEY, CDR2 SVGAGI. CDR3 length: 14 amino acids. The CDR3 is CASSPFGVQETQYF. CDR3 in DNA: TGTGCCAGCAGCCCCTTCGGGGTTCAAGAGACCCAGTACTTC.

The chain's CDR3 is CASRYGGLASNEQFF. The CDR3 nucleotides read TGTGCCAGCAGATATGGGGGACTAGCTTCCAATGAGCAGTTCTTC. The V call is TRBV6-6, the J call TRBJ2-1; 9 bases are a match to TRBD2. Germline assignment: CDR1 MNHNY and CDR2 SVGAGI (reference sequence). After removal of 6 bases from V and 6 bases from J, the junction contained 9 bases not matched to a gene. The CDR3 runs to 15 residues.

This sequence joins TRBV7-9 and TRBJ1-2, with a possible D match to TRBD1 (5 bases). CDR3 length equals 17 residues. The germline CDR1 and CDR2 sequences are SEHNR and FQNEAQ (reference sequence). V lost 3 bases, J lost 4 bases, and 21 bases lay in between. The CDR3 reads CASSFFPPEGRSYGYTF. CDR3 DNA sequence: TGTGCCAGCAGCTTTTTCCCCCCGGAGGGGCGGAGCTATGGCTACACCTTC.

The chain recombines TRBV5-4 with TRBJ1-4; D perhaps matches TRBD1 (5 bases). The CDR3 contains 14 residues. Germline V CDR1 and CDR2: SGHNT, YYREEE (reference sequence). V dropped 4 bases and J dropped 7 bases, with 14 bases sitting between them. The CDR3 coding sequence is TGTGCCAGCAGCCCTGGGACGGGGGGTGAAAAACTGTTTTTT. Amino acid sequence: CASSPGTGGEKLFF.

The chain couples TRBV9 to TRBJ2-3, with D tentatively TRBD1 (5 bases). Per the germline V gene, CDR1 is SGDLS and CDR2 is YYNGEE. CDR3 length: 15 amino acids. Trimming stripped 4 bases from V and 0 bases from J, with 12 bases between. The CDR3 DNA is TGTGCCAGCAGCCAAAGGACATATAGCACAGATACGCAGTATTTT. Its translation is CASSQRTYSTDTQYF.

V gene TRBV5-6 combines with J gene TRBJ2-7; 8 nucleotides agree with TRBD2. This CDR3 region has 15 residues. Germline values: CDR1 SGHDT, CDR2 YYEEEE. V shed 1 base and J 3 bases; nucleotides not matched to a gene: 6. The CDR3 DNA is TGTGCCAGCAGCTTGCCGGGACTAGGGGTCTACGAGCAGTACTTC. It encodes CASSLPGLGVYEQYF.

The V gene is TRBV4-3, the J gene TRBJ2-3, with D possibly matching TRBD2 (5 bases). V was pared by 0 bases and J by 1 base, with 8 bases between. Germline V lookup: CDR1 LGHNA, CDR2 YSLEER. CDR3 length: 15 residues. The CDR3 coding sequence is TGCGCCAGCAGCCAAGAGAGGGCCCGCACAGATACGCAGTATTTT. Translating gives CASSQERARTDTQYF.

V and J are TRBV30 and TRBJ1-3; the D is unclear. Trimming took 2 bases from V and 5 from J, leaving 13 bases between them. The CDR3 contains 14 residues. Germline V gene lookup returns CDR1 GTSNPN and CDR2 SVGIG (reference sequence). The CDR3 sequence: CAWSPPRWRNTIYF. CDR3 nucleotides: TGTGCCTGGAGTCCCCCGAGGTGGAGAAACACCATATATTTT.

The chain links TRBV27 to TRBJ1-1, with 7 positions matching TRBD1. This CDR3 comprises 14 residues. The germline V gene encodes CDR1 MNHEY and CDR2 SMNVEV (reference sequence). Trimming cost V 5 bases and J 1 base; bases outside gene matches: 4. CDR3 in amino acids: CASSPGQWNTEAFF. CDR3 DNA: TGTGCCAGCAGTCCGGGACAGTGGAACACTGAAGCTTTCTTT.

The chain uses TRBV2 and TRBJ2-3; TRBD2 aligns across 8 bases. Trimming at V came to 8 bases and at J to 4 bases, leaving 8 bases not matched to a gene. The CDR3 covers 14 residues. CDR1 is SNHLY, CDR2 FYNNEI, per germline. The CDR3 here is CASVPAGASDTQYF. The CDR3 nucleotides are TGTGCCAGCGTACCAGCGGGAGCTTCAGATACGCAGTATTTT.

The J gene is TRBJ1-3, the V gene TRBV2; no definite D call. The CDR3 length is 12 residues. Germline CDR1 reads SNHLY; CDR2 reads FYNNEI. V was pared by 2 bases and J by 8 bases, with 7 bases between. The CDR3 nucleotides are TGTGCCAGCAGTGAACGGGGAGACACCATATATTTT. Its translation: CASSERGDTIYF.

This clone was observed a single time. The CDR3 here is CASSDREQSPLHF. The DNA of the CDR3 is TGTGCCAGCAGTGACAGGGAGCAGTCACCCCTCCACTTT. The V call is TRBV6-6, the J call TRBJ1-6; 7 bases are shared with TRBD1. Germline lookup yields CDR1 MNHNY and CDR2 SVGAGI (reference sequence). The CDR3 length is 13 residues. V lost 5 bases, J lost 10 bases, and 5 bases stayed unmatched.

The J gene is TRBJ2-7, the V gene TRBV4-1, with D possibly TRBD1 on 5 matching bases. Germline CDR1 MGHRA, CDR2 YSYEKL. V was cut by 0 bases and J by 3 bases, with 15 bases left in between. The CDR3 consists of 16 residues. In DNA form, the CDR3 reads TGCGCCAGCAGCCAAGACAGGGCAGTTAGGTACTACGAGCAGTACTTC. Translated: CASSQDRAVRYYEQYF.

This chain connects TRBV4-3 to TRBJ1-1, with 9 bases identical to TRBD1. The CDR3 is 18 residues long. V trimming: 2 bases; J trimming: 1 base; junction bases outside the gene matches: 11. Germline-derived CDR1 and CDR2 are LGHNA and YSLEER. The DNA of the CDR3 is TGCGCCAGCAGCCAATTGGAGGGACAGGGATCTGGGAACACTGAAGCTTTCTTT. Its protein is CASSQLEGQGSGNTEAFF.

The chain combines TRBV18 with TRBJ2-2; TRBD1 is a possible D gene (5 bases). Deletions cut 4 bases from V and 1 base from J, with 13 bases between. The germline gives CDR1 KGHSH, CDR2 LQKENI. The CDR3 has 16 residues. Here the CDR3 reads CASSLQGLGNTGELFF. The CDR3, as DNA: TGTGCCAGCTCACTTCAGGGTTTGGGGAACACCGGGGAGCTGTTTTTT.

The chain is built from TRBV7-9 and TRBJ2-2; D remains unclear. The CDR3 extends over 15 amino acids. V gave up 4 bases and J gave up 8 bases, with 17 bases separating them. Germline V gene lookup returns CDR1 SEHNR and CDR2 FQNEAQ (reference sequence). The DNA of the CDR3 is TGTGCCAGCAGCTCCACCCTCAGACCAGCGGGGGAGCTGTTTTTT. Translated: CASSSTLRPAGELFF.

The J gene is TRBJ2-7, the V gene TRBV4-2; 9 nucleotides line up with TRBD2. CDR1 and CDR2 from the germline V gene are LGHNA and YNFKEQ. After removal of 1 base from V and 4 bases from J, the junction contained 5 bases not matched to a gene. The CDR3 totals 15 residues. The CDR3 DNA sequence: TGTGCCAGCAGCCAAGGACTAGCGGAGATATACGAGCAGTACTTC. The encoded protein is CASSQGLAEIYEQYF.

About this clone itself: Mismatch with germline at one junction end may stem from a read error. The rearrangement joins TRBV15 to TRBJ1-2; 7 nucleotides align to TRBD1. Germline CDR1 LNHNV, CDR2 YYDKDF (reference sequence). This CDR3 is 18 amino acids long. The CDR3: CATSRDAGTALAQYGYPF. CDR3 in DNA: TGTGCCACCAGCAGAGATGCGGGGACAGCGCTTGCCCAATATGGCTACCCCTTC.